A selection of T cell receptor beta chains follows, all from one sample in a study of graft-versus-host responses after intestinal transplantation. Repertoires were generated with immunoSEQ multiplex PCR, while TCRdb's copy carries only in-frame clones and drops some. The data contain approximately 33,000 clones, about four fifths of them seen just once; the ten biggest clones take up around 20%. The antigens these receptors bind are not known. Sequences were derived from unstimulated CD8+ T cells sorted from spleen or lymph node cells, sampled before intestinal transplant. The receptor source for this set is a human donor who received an intestinal transplant. Each CDR3 is given with its conserved first and last residue. Only some rows state a clone size, as once, few, many or a class for expanded clones.

v_call,clone_size,cdr3_aa
TRBV10-3,NA,CAIRQGTTEAFF
TRBV10-3,NA,CAIRDLRDSPNTDTQYF
TRBV19,NA,CASSFRGSSNQPQHF
TRBV4-1,NA,CASSQDPLGARNIQYF
TRBV10-3,NA,CAISPRGETQYF
TRBV4-1,NA,CASLQREGSTGELFF
TRBV7-6,NA,CASSLDPAGGSTDTQYF
TRBV7-6,NA,CASSYRGSYEQYF
TRBV19,NA,CASSITPDFQETQYF
TRBV9,NA,CASSSGGVRTGELFF
TRBV2,NA,CASSSHRDTEAFF
TRBV7-6,NA,CASSARLAGELGEQFF
TRBV4-2,few,CASSPHGEDQPQHF
TRBV4-1,NA,CASSQVRAYEQYF
TRBV7-9,NA,CASSPAVGTGETQYF